These T cell receptor beta chains were read from a single sample in a study of blood T cell repertoires in COVID-19. This table comes from immunoSEQ multiplex PCR, and its TCRdb copy is limited to in-frame clones, with some not included. The data hold roughly 200,000 clones, with more than 70% observed a single time. Material for sequencing was peripheral blood. The origin of the receptors is a man aged 40-50 years with active or convalescent COVID-19. Both conserved end residues are part of each CDR3. Fields, in order: V gene, clone size, D gene, J gene, CDR3 DNA, CDR3 protein. D genes are given only for firm matches. Not all rows give a size; the values are once, few, many and, for expanded clones, a class.

>TRBV30|-|-|TRBJ1-3
TGTGCCTGGAGTGTGTATAACAGAGCCTCTGGAAACACCATATATTTT
CAWSVYNRASGNTIYF
>TRBV7-9|once|-|TRBJ2-1
TGTGCCAGCAGCCCCCCCCGCTACAATGAGCAGTTCTTC
CASSPPRYNEQFF
>TRBV19|-|TRBD1|TRBJ2-5
TGTGCCAGTACCCCACAGGGGGGCGGGGAGACCCAGTACTTC
CASTPQGGGETQYF
>TRBV15|-|TRBD1|TRBJ1-5
TGTGCCACCAGCAGAGATCGTTCAGGGGGCAGTCAGCCCCAGCATTTT
CATSRDRSGGSQPQHF
>TRBV30|-|TRBD1|TRBJ2-2
TGTGCCTGGAGAGGGGGCGCAAGCTCCGGGGAGCTGTTTTTT
CAWRGGASSGELFF
>TRBV6-5|-|-|TRBJ1-1
TGTGCCAGCAGTTACTCGCTGGCCATGAACACTGAAGCTTTCTTT
CASSYSLAMNTEAFF
>TRBV28|-|-|TRBJ2-7
TGTGCCAGCACCCGGGGGTCCGCGGGACTCCACGAGCAGTACTTC
CASTRGSAGLHEQYF
>TRBV19|-|-|TRBJ1-1
TGTGCCAGTAGTACCGTCGAAGGGGAGGGAGCTTTCTTT
CASSTVEGEGAFF
>TRBV28|few|-|TRBJ1-5
TGTGCCAGCAGTTTATATGCAGGGGATAGCAATCAGCCCCAGCATTTT
CASSLYAGDSNQPQHF
>TRBV14|-|-|TRBJ1-1
TGTGCCAGCAGCCAGGGAGTGAACACTGAAGCTTTCTTT
CASSQGVNTEAFF
>TRBV3-1/TRBV3-2|-|-|TRBJ1-1
TGTGCCAGCAGCCAAGATGGACATAACAGTGACGAAGCTTTCTTT
CASSQDGHNSDEAFF
>TRBV12-3/TRBV12-4|-|-|TRBJ1-2
TGTGCCAGCAGTTGGGGCCCAACCTATGGCTACACCTTC
CASSWGPTYGYTF
>TRBV7-9|many|TRBD2|TRBJ2-1
TGTGCCAGCAGCTTAGCGGCGGGAGGGGACAATGAGCAGTTCTTC
CASSLAAGGDNEQFF
>TRBV29-1|few|-|TRBJ1-5
TGCAGCGCAGCGGAGGGGTTCAATCAGCCCCAGCATTTT
CSAAEGFNQPQHF
>TRBV6-5|-|TRBD1|TRBJ2-7
TGTGCCAGCAAGGGACAGGGGATCTACGAGCAGTACTTC
CASKGQGIYEQYF
>TRBV4-2|-|TRBD1|TRBJ2-4
TGTGCCAGCAGCCAAGTCGACAGACAGGGAAACATTCAGTACTTC
CASSQVDRQGNIQYF
>TRBV6-5|-|TRBD1|TRBJ1-1
TGTGCCAGCAGTTCGCAGGGGGCTGAAGCTTTCTTT
CASSSQGAEAFF
>TRBV11-2|once|-|TRBJ1-1
TGTGCCAGCAGCTATCCCGTGGGCATGGCGAACACTGAAGCTTTCTTT
CASSYPVGMANTEAFF
>TRBV5-6|-|-|TRBJ2-1
TGTGCCAGCAGCGGGAGTCCCAATGAGCAGTTCTTC
CASSGSPNEQFF
>TRBV7-7|once|-|TRBJ2-1
TGTGCTAGCAGCCTGGACAGTATCTCTGAGCAGTTCTTC
CASSLDSISEQFF
>TRBV11-2|once|-|TRBJ1-1
TGTGCCAGCAGCTTACGAGGGTACACTGAAGCTTTCTTT
CASSLRGYTEAFF
>TRBV4-1|-|TRBD1|TRBJ2-4
TGCGCCAGCAGCCAAGAGACCGGACAGGGTATTGTAGTTCAGTACTTC
CASSQETGQGIVVQYF
>TRBV19|-|-|TRBJ1-5
TGTGCCAGTAGTAGCGGAGCCGCCTCGGGCAATCAGCCCCAGCATTTT
CASSSGAASGNQPQHF
>TRBV19|-|-|TRBJ1-2
TGTGCCAGCCACCCCCTCGGCAGGGTCCATGGCTACACCTTC
CASHPLGRVHGYTF
>TRBV20-1|-|-|TRBJ2-3
TGCAGTGCTAGTCCGGACTTAGCGAACCCGCAGTATTTT
CSASPDLANPQYF
>TRBV5-4|-|-|TRBJ1-3
TGTGCCAGCAGCTTGTGGGGGGCTGGAAACACCATATATTTT
CASSLWGAGNTIYF
>TRBV11-3|-|TRBD1|TRBJ1-1
TGTGCCAGCATGCGACAGGGGGCCTTTGACCCGAACACTGAAGCTTTCTTT
CASMRQGAFDPNTEAFF
>TRBV21-1|-|-|TRBJ1-1
TGTGCCAGCAGCAAAGCGCTTTTAGTGAACACTGAAGCTTTCTTT
CASSKALLVNTEAFF
>TRBV19|-|-|TRBJ2-2
TGTGCCAGTACCACAAACACCGGGGAGCTGTTTTTT
CASTTNTGELFF
>TRBV11-2|-|-|TRBJ2-5
TGTGCCAGCAGCTCTTACAGGGAAATGGAGACCCAGTACTTC
CASSSYREMETQYF
>TRBV13|-|TRBD2|TRBJ2-1
TGTGCCAGCAGCCTCCGCGGGACTAGCGGGAGCAATGAGCAGTTCTTC
CASSLRGTSGSNEQFF
>TRBV9|-|TRBD2|TRBJ2-1
TGTGCCAGCAGCCCCATTAGCGGGAGTGGAAATGAGCAGTTCTTC
CASSPISGSGNEQFF
>TRBV6-6|-|-|TRBJ1-1
TGTGCCAGCAGTTACTCCAACGTGGGGAGTGAAGCTTTCTTT
CASSYSNVGSEAFF
>TRBV5-3|few|-|TRBJ1-4
TGTGCCAGAAGCGGATCCGAAAAGAGGCTGTTTTTT
CARSGSEKRLFF
>TRBV7-2|-|TRBD1|TRBJ1-6
TGTGCCAGCAGTTTTCCGACAGGGGGGTTTAATTCACCCCTCCACTTT
CASSFPTGGFNSPLHF
>TRBV6-5|-|-|TRBJ1-6
TGTGCCAGCACCGGGGTGGGGGCTTGGAATTCACCCCTCCACTTT
CASTGVGAWNSPLHF
>TRBV7-6|-|TRBD1|TRBJ2-1
TGTGCCAGCAGCTGGAGACAGGGATCCTACAATGAGCAGTTCTTC
CASSWRQGSYNEQFF
>TRBV20-1|-|TRBD2|TRBJ2-7
TGCAGTGCTAGTCGGGTAGCGGGAGCCGGGGGCGAGCAGTACTTC
CSASRVAGAGGEQYF
>TRBV6-5|few|-|TRBJ1-6
TGTGCCAGCAGTTACTCGAGGCAGATAAATTCACCCCTCCACTTT
CASSYSRQINSPLHF
>TRBV7-9|-|-|TRBJ2-5
TGTGCCAGCAGCTTTGACTCGGGGGAGACCCAGTACTTC
CASSFDSGETQYF
>TRBV11-2|-|TRBD2|TRBJ2-7
TGTGCCAGCAGCTTACTTGCTAGCGGGGGCGGGCAGTACTTC
CASSLLASGGGQYF